Listed here are 26 T cell receptor beta chains from one sample, sequenced in a study of T-cell reconstitution after alpha-beta-depleted transplantation in children. Preparation of the TCRbeta library used unique molecular identifiers. TCRdb re-called the PCR reads with MiXCR, one entry per CDR3 protein. The table has some 640,000 distinct CDR3 sequences, over 15% seen once. Sample: PBMCs from the stem cell graft donor, taken from the stem cell graft. These TCRs come from a human donor who donated a stem cell graft to a child with acute myeloid leukemia.

This clonotype was observed many times. The V gene is TRBV20-1, the J gene TRBJ1-6; the match to TRBD1 covers 8 bases. Germline trimming cut 7 bases from V and 4 bases from J; bases unmatched to any gene: 6. The CDR3 sequence is 14 residues long. Germline V gene lookup returns CDR1 DFQATT and CDR2 SNEGSKA (reference sequence). The CDR3 sequence: CSVPGQGYNSPLHF. The CDR3 DNA follows: TGCAGTGTTCCCGGACAGGGATATAATTCACCCCTCCACTTT.

This clonotype was seen only a few times. V and J are TRBV7-9 and TRBJ2-3, with D hard to call. Per germline, CDR1 SEHNR and CDR2 FQNEAQ (reference sequence). This CDR3 spans 16 amino acids. Trimming removed 5 bases at V and 0 bases at J, with 15 bases between. The CDR3 region is CASSPSSGSSTDTQYF. The CDR3 nucleotides read TGTGCCAGCAGCCCATCGTCAGGTAGTAGCACAGATACGCAGTATTTT.

This clonotype was found many times. The V gene is TRBV29-1, the J gene TRBJ1-2; no clear D gene. This CDR3 contains 9 residues. V was trimmed by 7 bases and J by 6 bases, leaving 6 bases between them. Per the germline V gene, CDR1 is SQVTM and CDR2 is ANQGSEA. CDR3 region: CSAGNGYTF. The CDR3 nucleotides are TGCAGCGCTGGAAATGGCTACACCTTC.

The genes are TRBV11-2 and TRBJ1-4; D not resolved. The V gene lost 2 bases and the J gene lost 5 bases, with 12 bases spanning the gap. Germline V gene sequence: CDR1 SGHAT, CDR2 FQNNGV. This CDR3 contains 15 residues. CDR3 sequence (DNA): TGTGCCAGCAGCTTACTGCATCTGGGGAATGAAAAACTGTTTTTT. Its translation: CASSLLHLGNEKLFF.

This clonotype was detected ten times or more. The chain employs TRBV20-1 and TRBJ2-2; no definite D call. CDR3 length: 16 amino acids. CDR1 and CDR2 from the germline V gene are DFQATT and SNEGSKA (reference sequence). Trimming took off 4 bases at V and 0 bases at J, with 15 bases between the two ends. CDR3 nucleotide sequence: TGCAGTGCTAATCGATTTCAGAAGACGAACACCGGGGAGCTGTTTTTT. Its translation: CSANRFQKTNTGELFF.

The CDR3, as DNA: TGTGCCAGCAGTTTAGAAAACGGCGGAGGCCCGCTGGCCACTGAAGCTTTCTTT. Its translation: CASSLENGGGPLATEAFF. The chain combines TRBV12-3 or TRBV12-4 with TRBJ1-1; D not certain. The CDR3 is made up of 18 amino acids. The V gene lost 1 base and the J gene lost 4 bases, with 22 bases spanning the gap.

This clonotype was counted a few times. The chain joins TRBV5-1 to TRBJ2-1; D uncertain. V was trimmed by 5 bases and J by 8 bases, leaving 8 bases between them. The germline CDR1 and CDR2 sequences are SGHRS and YFSETQ. This CDR3 spans 11 amino acids. Here the CDR3 reads CASRQNDEQFF. CDR3 sequence (DNA): TGCGCCAGCAGACAAAACGATGAGCAGTTCTTC.

The chain couples TRBV12-3 or TRBV12-4 to TRBJ2-2; D remains ambiguous. The CDR3 spans 12 residues. Trimming shortened V by 7 bases and J by 0 bases, and 3 bases separated the two germline ends. The CDR3 sequence is CASKTNTGELFF. The CDR3 DNA follows: TGTGCCAGCAAAACGAACACCGGGGAGCTGTTTTTT.

The chain couples TRBV12-3 or TRBV12-4 to TRBJ2-1, with 12 bases matching TRBD2. With V trimmed by 2 bases and J by 7 bases, 9 bases remained unmatched. The CDR3 runs 17 residues. The CDR3 sequence: CASSLYLAGGRVNEQFF. The CDR3 DNA sequence: TGTGCCAGCAGTTTATACCTAGCGGGGGGGCGGGTAAATGAGCAGTTCTTC.

The chain couples TRBV10-3 to TRBJ2-2; D gene ambiguous. CDR1 and CDR2 (germline): ENHRY, SYGVKD. The V and J ends lost 10 bases and 7 bases respectively, with 10 bases between them. This CDR3 is 11 amino acids long. The CDR3 region is CATDGGGELFF. CDR3 nucleotide sequence: TGTGCCACCGACGGCGGCGGGGAGCTGTTTTTT.

V and J are TRBV5-5 and TRBJ2-2; D unresolved. Germline lookup yields CDR1 SGHKS and CDR2 YYEKEE (reference sequence). Trimming left V 0 bases short and J 1 base short, with 10 bases between. CDR3 length: 16 residues. The CDR3 reads CASSLEGFLNTGELFF. CDR3 DNA sequence: TGTGCCAGCAGCTTGGAAGGCTTTTTGAACACCGGGGAGCTGTTTTTT.

The genes are TRBV29-1 and TRBJ1-1; tentative D call: TRBD1 (6 bases). V lost 7 bases and J lost 2, with 11 bases in between. In germline, CDR1 is SQVTM, CDR2 ANQGSEA. This CDR3 is 12 amino acids long. CDR3: CSGSQGNTEAFF. CDR3 sequence (DNA): TGCAGCGGATCACAGGGAAACACTGAAGCTTTCTTT. The full variable domain, in which reference TRBV29-1 and TRBJ1-1 provide the parts outside the CDR3, is SAVISQKPSRDICQRGTSLTIQCQVDSQVTMMFWYRQQPGQSLTLIATANQGSEATYESGFVIDKFPISRPNLTFSTLTVSNMSPEDSSIYLCSGSQGNTEAFFGQGTRLTVV.

V gene TRBV5-1 combines with J gene TRBJ2-3; D uncertain. Germline V CDR1 and CDR2: SGHRS, YFSETQ. Trimming cost V 4 bases and J 3 bases, with 9 bases left between them. CDR3 length: 13 amino acids. The CDR3 here is CASSLHDTDTQYF. CDR3 nucleotide sequence: TGCGCCAGCAGCCTCCATGATACAGATACGCAGTATTTT.

This chain connects TRBV20-1 to TRBJ2-7, with D possibly matching TRBD2 (6 bases). The CDR3 runs to 14 residues. V shed 5 bases and J shed 0 bases, with 14 bases lying between them. Germline V gene lookup returns CDR1 DFQATT and CDR2 SNEGSKA (reference sequence). CDR3 DNA sequence: TGCAGTGCTTCCCGGGACGGGAGCTCCTACGAGCAGTACGTC. Translating it yields CSASRDGSSYEQYV.

V is TRBV27 and J is TRBJ1-3; D possibly corresponds to TRBD1 (6 bases). Looked up from germline, CDR1 is MNHEY and CDR2 is SMNVEV (reference sequence). This CDR3 has 13 amino acids. Between the trimmed V and J ends, which lost 8 bases and 3 bases, there was a span of 11 bases. CDR3 in amino acids: CASGGTLGNTIYF. As DNA, the CDR3 is TGTGCCAGCGGGGGGACACTTGGAAACACCATATATTTT.

The rearrangement uses TRBV7-2 and TRBJ2-1; 7 positions agree with TRBD2. V trimming: 2 bases; J trimming: 0 bases; junction bases outside the gene matches: 4. Germline lookup yields CDR1 SGHTA and CDR2 FQGNSA. The CDR3 covers 16 residues. The CDR3 DNA reads TGTGCCAGCAGCTTACTTGGGAGGGGCTCCTACAATGAGCAGTTCTTC. It codes for CASSLLGRGSYNEQFF.

The chain couples TRBV4-1 to TRBJ1-2; D is unresolved. The length of the CDR3 is 12 residues. Trimming removed 0 bases from V and 8 bases from J, with 7 bases in between. Germline assignment: CDR1 MGHRA and CDR2 YSYEKL. The CDR3 DNA sequence: TGCGCCAGCAGCCAAGATGAACTCGGCTACACCTTC. This codes for CASSQDELGYTF.

V gene TRBV7-9 combines with J gene TRBJ1-2; 7 positions match TRBD1. V gave up 6 bases and J gave up 5 bases; unmatched junction bases: 18. CDR3 length equals 17 residues. Germline V gene sequence: CDR1 SEHNR, CDR2 FQNEAQ (reference sequence). CDR3 bases: TGTGCCAGCAGTCCAAACCCATCGACAGGGCAAGAATATGGCTACACCTTC. Translation gives CASSPNPSTGQEYGYTF.

The chain uses TRBV30 and TRBJ2-5; D is ambiguous. The CDR3 has 13 residues. The V end was cut by 1 base, the J end by 5 bases, with 11 bases between. Germline-derived CDR1 and CDR2 are GTSNPN and SVGIG (reference sequence). The CDR3, as DNA: TGTGCCTGGAGTGGGGTAGAGTTCGAGACCCAGTACTTC. It specifies CAWSGVEFETQYF. Supplemented by reference TRBV30 and TRBJ2-5, the full variable domain reads SQTIHQWPATLVQPVGSPLSLECTVEGTSNPNLYWYRQAAGRGLQLLFYSVGIGQISSEVPQNLSASRPQDRQFILSSKKLLLSDSGFYLCAWSGVEFETQYFGPGTRLLVL.

At least ten counts were recorded for this clonotype. The V and J genes are TRBV7-2 and TRBJ2-1; tentatively, D is TRBD1 (5 bases). The CDR3 is made up of 15 amino acids. CDR1 is SGHTA and CDR2 is FQGNSA in the germline V gene. Trimming removed 6 bases at V and 5 bases at J, with 17 bases between. CDR3 amino acids: CASRPGQGKNNEQFF. CDR3 DNA sequence: TGTGCCAGCAGGCCCGGGCAGGGAAAGAACAATGAGCAGTTCTTC. Drawing the rest from reference TRBV7-2 and TRBJ2-1, the complete variable domain is GAGVSQSPSNKVTEKGKDVELRCDPISGHTALYWYRQSLGQGLEFLIYFQGNSAPDKSGLPSDRFSAERTGGSVSTLTIQRTQQEDSAVYLCASRPGQGKNNEQFFGPGTRLTVL.

This clonotype was picked up many times. The chain joins TRBV6-5 to TRBJ2-3, with D perhaps matching TRBD1 (6 bases). V lost 6 bases to trimming and J lost 0 bases, with 10 bases between them. CDR1 and CDR2 (germline): MNHEY, SVGAGI. This CDR3 is 14 amino acids long. The chain's CDR3 is CASSRTGSTDTQYF. The CDR3 DNA follows: TGTGCCAGCAGCCGTACAGGGAGCACAGATACGCAGTATTTT.

This clonotype was found a few times. This chain connects TRBV5-6 to TRBJ1-1; TRBD1 agrees at 7 bases. Looked up from germline, CDR1 is SGHDT and CDR2 is YYEEEE. The V segment lost 2 bases and the J segment 5 bases; nucleotides outside the gene matches: 9. The CDR3 loop spans 15 amino acids. CDR3 sequence: CASSFLTGMTTEAFF. CDR3 nucleotide sequence: TGTGCCAGCAGCTTCCTGACAGGGATGACTACTGAAGCTTTCTTT.

This clonotype was counted only a few times. The gene calls are TRBV7-2 and TRBJ1-1; perhaps TRBD1 as D (6 bases). With 1 base removed from V and 4 bases from J, the gap between germline ends came to 13 bases. The CDR3 spans 15 residues. Germline-derived CDR1 and CDR2 are SGHTA and FQGNSA. The CDR3 sequence: CASSLDLWGATEAFF. CDR3 nucleotides: TGTGCCAGCAGCTTAGATTTGTGGGGGGCCACTGAAGCTTTCTTT.

The sample holds a few counts of this clonotype. This chain joins TRBV7-2 and TRBJ2-5, with D perhaps matching TRBD1 (6 bases). Germline V gene sequence: CDR1 SGHTA, CDR2 FQGNSA. This CDR3 is built from 15 residues. V lost 4 bases to trimming and J lost 2 bases, with 14 bases between them. This CDR3 reads CASSSATGLQETQYF. The CDR3 coding sequence is TGTGCCAGCAGCTCCGCGACAGGCCTACAAGAGACCCAGTACTTC.

Ten or more counts support this clonotype. This chain uses TRBV29-1 with TRBJ1-6; tentatively, D is TRBD1 (5 bases). The length of the CDR3 is 13 residues. CDR1 is SQVTM, CDR2 ANQGSEA, per germline. V gave up 6 bases and J gave up 10 bases, with 16 bases separating them. CDR3 nucleotides: TGCAGCGTCCGAAGGGGTTCGGAATCACCCCTCCACTTT. This translates into CSVRRGSESPLHF. The entire variable domain, with the rest obtained from reference TRBV29-1 and TRBJ1-6, is as follows: SAVISQKPSRDICQRGTSLTIQCQVDSQVTMMFWYRQQPGQSLTLIATANQGSEATYESGFVIDKFPISRPNLTFSTLTVSNMSPEDSSIYLCSVRRGSESPLHFGNGTRLTVT.

Ten or more counts support this clonotype. V and J are TRBV15 and TRBJ2-3; the D gene is possibly TRBD2 (5 bases). The germline V gene has CDR1 LNHNV and CDR2 YYDKDF (reference sequence). This CDR3 spans 13 amino acids. Trimming shortened V by 1 base and J by 7 bases, and 9 bases separated the two germline ends. DNA of the CDR3: TGTGCCACCAGCAGAGTACGAGGGAATACGCAGTATTTT. Amino acids: CATSRVRGNTQYF.